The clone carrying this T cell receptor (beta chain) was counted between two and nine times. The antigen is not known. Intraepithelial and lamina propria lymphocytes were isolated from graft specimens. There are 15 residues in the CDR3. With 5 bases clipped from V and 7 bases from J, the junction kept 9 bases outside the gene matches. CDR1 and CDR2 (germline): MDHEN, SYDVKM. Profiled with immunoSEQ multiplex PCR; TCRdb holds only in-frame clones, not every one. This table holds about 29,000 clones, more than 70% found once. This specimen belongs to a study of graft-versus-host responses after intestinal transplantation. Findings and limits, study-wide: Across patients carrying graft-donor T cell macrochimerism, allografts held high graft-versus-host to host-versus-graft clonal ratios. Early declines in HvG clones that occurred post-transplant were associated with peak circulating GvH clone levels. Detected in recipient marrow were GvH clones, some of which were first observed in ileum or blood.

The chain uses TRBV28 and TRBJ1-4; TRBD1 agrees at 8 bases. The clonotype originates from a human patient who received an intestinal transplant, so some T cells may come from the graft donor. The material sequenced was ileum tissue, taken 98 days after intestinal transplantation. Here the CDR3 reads CASSPTGGRGEKLFF. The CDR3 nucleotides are TGTGCCAGCAGTCCCACAGGGGGACGCGGTGAAAAACTGTTTTTT.